One sample yielded the 18 T cell receptor beta chains listed below, sequenced in a study of cytomegalovirus exposure and HLA in healthy donors. The PCR was carried out with 60 Vbeta primers and 13 Jbeta primers. TCRdb keeps only in-frame clones here, not all; method: immunoSEQ multiplex PCR. The sample includes around 150,000 clones, roughly 73% of them seen just once. Material for sequencing was PBMCs. These TCRs come from a male donor in good health and CMV-seronegative.

V gene TRBV30 combines with J gene TRBJ1-2, with D uncertain. This CDR3 has 12 residues. Trimming took 2 bases from V and 5 from J, leaving 9 bases between them. CDR1 is GTSNPN and CDR2 is SVGIG in the germline V gene (reference sequence). This CDR3 reads CAWSPIEYGYTF. DNA for the CDR3: TGTGCCTGGAGTCCGATAGAGTATGGCTACACCTTC.

The sample holds a few counts of this clone. An end of the junction differs from the germline gene, which may be a read error. This chain uses TRBV7-7 with TRBJ1-1; 10 nucleotides agree with TRBD1. This CDR3 contains 13 residues. Germline assignment: CDR1 SSHAT and CDR2 FNYEAQ (reference sequence). CDR3 coding DNA: TGTGCTAGCAGCAGGGACAGGGGCACTGAAGCTTTCTTT. The encoded protein is CASSRDRGTEAFF.

The chain is built from TRBV5-1 and TRBJ1-4; TRBD1 matches at 12 bases. The CDR3 has 17 residues. Germline assignment: CDR1 SGHRS and CDR2 YFSETQ. The V gene end was trimmed by 4 bases and the J gene end by 7 bases; junction bases not matched to a gene: 11. CDR3 in DNA: TGCGCCAGCAGCCCCGAGGGACAGGGGGCTGAGTTTGAAAAACTGTTTTTT. Amino acid sequence: CASSPEGQGAEFEKLFF.

A single count supports this clone. CDR3 nucleotides: TGTGCCAGCAGCGGACAGGGGGCAAACTATGGCTACACCTTC. Amino acid sequence: CASSGQGANYGYTF. J is TRBJ1-2 and V is TRBV2; 11 nucleotides line up with TRBD1. Trimming cost V 6 bases and J 2 bases; bases outside gene matches: 2. Per germline, CDR1 SNHLY and CDR2 FYNNEI. The CDR3 consists of 14 residues.

The rearrangement joins TRBV9 to TRBJ2-1; 9 nucleotides agree with TRBD2. V gave up 4 bases and J gave up 7 bases; unmatched junction bases: 12. CDR3 length: 16 amino acids. Germline assignment: CDR1 SGDLS and CDR2 YYNGEE. CDR3 loop: CASSSHSGGLDNEQFF. The CDR3, as DNA: TGTGCCAGCAGCTCTCATAGCGGGGGCCTGGATAATGAGCAGTTCTTC.

The CDR3 here is CASSEEETQYF. The CDR3 DNA reads TGCGCCAGCAGTGAGGAAGAGACCCAGTACTTC. The gene calls are TRBV5-1 and TRBJ2-5; no clear D gene. The CDR3 is 11 residues long. CDR1 and CDR2 from the germline V gene are SGHRS and YFSETQ. Trimming pared 5 bases from V and 3 bases from J, leaving 5 bases between.

The rearrangement joins TRBV5-1 to TRBJ2-7; unclear D gene. V gave up 2 bases and J gave up 5 bases, with 14 bases separating them. This CDR3 region has 14 residues. CDR1 SGHRS and CDR2 YFSETQ come from the germline V gene. CDR3: CASSFGGLGNEQYF. CDR3 in DNA: TGCGCCAGCAGCTTCGGCGGCTTAGGTAACGAGCAGTACTTC.

The rearrangement links TRBV5-8 to TRBJ2-6, with a possible D match to TRBD2 (6 bases). Germline V gene data show CDR1 as SGHTS and CDR2 as YDEGEE. The CDR3 length is 17 residues. V lost 9 bases to trimming and J lost 2 bases, with 21 bases between them. CDR3 in DNA: TGTGCCACCCTCGGGGGTACCTCAACGACTGGGGCCAACGTCCTGACTTTC. Translating it yields CATLGGTSTTGANVLTF.

The CDR3 DNA reads as TGTGCCAGTAGCCTTACAGGGGACAAAAACATTCAGTACTTC. Translating gives CASSLTGDKNIQYF. This chain joins TRBV19 and TRBJ2-4; 7 bases are shared with TRBD1. After removal of 6 bases from V and 3 bases from J, the junction contained 5 bases not matched to a gene. Germline V gives CDR1 LNHDA, CDR2 SQIVND (reference sequence). The CDR3 sequence is 14 residues long.

Worth noting for this clone: Different DNA sequences within this sample yield the same CDR3. The chain carries TRBV9 and TRBJ2-2, with a tentative D call TRBD2 (5 bases). V lost 3 bases and J 2 bases, leaving 11 bases between the germline ends. Germline V gene sequence: CDR1 SGDLS, CDR2 YYNGEE. There are 15 residues in the CDR3. The CDR3 loop reads CASSARTDNTGELFF. The CDR3 DNA reads as TGTGCCAGCAGCGCCCGGACTGATAACACCGGGGAGCTGTTTTTT.

This chain joins TRBV29-1 and TRBJ1-2, with D uncertain. Deletions cut 4 bases from V and 5 bases from J, with 8 bases between. CDR1 and CDR2 from the germline V gene are SQVTM and ANQGSEA. CDR3 length: 11 amino acids. The CDR3 region is CSVGGGYGYTF. For the CDR3, the DNA is TGCAGCGTTGGAGGAGGTTATGGCTACACCTTC.

The rearrangement uses TRBV27 and TRBJ2-3; D perhaps matches TRBD2 (5 bases). The CDR3 spans 15 residues. Germline CDR1 reads MNHEY; CDR2 reads SMNVEV (reference sequence). The ends were cut back, 2 bases at V and 2 bases at J, with 11 bases in the middle. DNA of the CDR3: TGTGCCAGCAGTTTACTCGGGGAATACACAGATACGCAGTATTTT. It translates to CASSLLGEYTDTQYF.

This chain connects TRBV9 to TRBJ2-1, with D perhaps TRBD1 (6 bases). This CDR3 spans 18 amino acids. The V end lost 0 bases, the J end lost 6 bases, and 22 bases lay between the germline ends. CDR1 and CDR2 from the germline V gene are SGDLS and YYNGEE. The CDR3 DNA is TGTGCCAGCAGCGTAGGGGGCAACCCCGGACAGTTACGCAATGAGCAGTTCTTC. Translated: CASSVGGNPGQLRNEQFF. The complete variable domain, with remaining parts taken from reference TRBV9 and TRBJ2-1, reads DSGVTQTPKHLITATGQRVTLRCSPRSGDLSVYWYQQSLDQGLQFLIQYYNGEERAKGNILERFSAQQFPDLHSELNLSSLELGDSALYFCASSVGGNPGQLRNEQFFGPGTRLTVL.

This chain joins TRBV4-3 and TRBJ1-2; TRBD1 might be the D (6 bases). Per germline, CDR1 LGHNA and CDR2 YSLEER. This CDR3 comprises 16 residues. With 4 bases removed from V and 5 bases from J, the gap between germline ends came to 20 bases. CDR3: CASSPQDSSPEYGYTF. As DNA, the CDR3 is TGCGCCAGCAGCCCCCAGGACAGCTCGCCCGAATATGGCTACACCTTC.

This chain connects TRBV2 to TRBJ2-3; D not resolved. The germline V and J ends were trimmed by 6 bases and 6 bases, with 10 bases remaining between them. Germline-derived CDR1 and CDR2 are SNHLY and FYNNEI. The length of the CDR3 is 12 residues. CDR3 nucleotide sequence: TGTGCCAGCAGGGGCACGTTGGATACGCAGTATTTT. This translates into CASRGTLDTQYF. Full variable domain (remainder filled in from reference TRBV2 and TRBJ2-3): EPEVTQTPSHQVTQMGQEVILRCVPISNHLYFYWYRQILGQKVEFLVSFYNNEISEKSEIFDDQFSVERPDGSNFTLKIRSTKLEDSAMYFCASRGTLDTQYFGPGTRLTVL.

This clone was observed once. The chain joins TRBV5-4 to TRBJ2-3, with 8 nucleotides matching TRBD2. From germline, CDR1 is SGHNT and CDR2 YYREEE (reference sequence). The V gene end was trimmed by 4 bases and the J gene end by 6 bases; junction bases not matched to a gene: 7. This CDR3 has 14 residues. The CDR3 DNA reads as TGTGCCAGCAGCCCCGGACTAGCCGGGGATACGCAGTATTTT. Protein product: CASSPGLAGDTQYF.

The chain combines TRBV2 with TRBJ2-7; tentatively, D is TRBD2 (6 bases). The CDR3 has 15 residues. In germline, CDR1 is SNHLY, CDR2 FYNNEI. The germline V and J ends were trimmed by 6 bases and 1 base, with 16 bases remaining between them. CDR3 bases: TGTGCCAGCAGCTCCCCTAGGGAGGCATCCTACGAGCAGTACTTC. Translating it yields CASSSPREASYEQYF.

The V and J genes are TRBV5-4 and TRBJ2-7; 10 bases match TRBD1. This CDR3 is built from 15 residues. V lost 0 bases and J lost 6; bases outside the gene matches: 6. Germline CDR1 is SGHNT and CDR2 is YYREEE (reference sequence). CDR3 region: CASSLGTGGTLEQYF. In DNA, the CDR3 is TGTGCCAGCAGCTTGGGGACAGGGGGTACCCTCGAGCAGTACTTC. The full variable domain, its missing parts supplied by reference TRBV5-4 and TRBJ2-7, is ETGVTQSPTHLIKTRGQQVTLRCSSQSGHNTVSWYQQALGQGPQFIFQYYREEENGRGNFPPRFSGLQFPNYSSELNVNALELDDSALYLCASSLGTGGTLEQYFGPGTRLTVT.